This T cell receptor beta chain was captured by sequencing in a study of T-cell reconstitution after alpha-beta-depleted transplantation in children. At least ten counts were recorded for this clonotype. Its matching antigen is unknown. Trimming cost V 2 bases and J 10 bases, with 18 bases left between them. The CDR3 consists of 15 residues. The V gene's germline CDR1 is SGHTA and CDR2 FQGNSA. Study-level points and caveats: After transplant, high TCRbeta diversity at day 60 in some patients arose from surviving recipient T cells and thymic progenitors. Counts and diversity of T cells one year after transplant came mostly from newly produced T cells. There were reportedly several hundred expanded graft clones from which alpha-beta T cells came about two months after transplant.

Preparation of the TCRbeta library used unique molecular identifiers. Each CDR3 protein is one row after TCRdb ran MiXCR on the PCR reads. The data hold about 260,000 distinct CDR3 sequences, with under 14% observed a single time. V gene TRBV7-2 combines with J gene TRBJ2-1; D unresolved. Specimen: peripheral blood, collected 180 days after TCRalphabeta/CD19-depleted stem cell transplant. The sequence was obtained from a male patient aged 2-10 years who had a stem cell transplant for chronic granulomatous disease, so the T cells may come from the graft donor. CDR3 nucleotides: TGTGCCAGCAGCTTAAGTGCGATCCCCATAATCGAGCAGTTCTTC. As protein: CASSLSAIPIIEQFF.